This passage covers 7 T cell receptor beta chains from one sample sequenced in a study of tumor and adjacent non-tumor tissue in lung cancer. RNA was extracted from bulk tissue without any cell sorting. A modified ARM-PCR protocol with three rounds of nested PCR amplified TCRbeta. TCRdb processed the multiplex PCR reads anew with MiXCR; each CDR3 protein has one entry. The sample carries about 70,000 distinct CDR3 sequences, approximately 73% recorded once. The specimen sequenced was lung tumor tissue. The receptors originated from a man aged 55-75 years with non-small cell lung cancer.

CDR3 loop: CASRRGLQETQYF. As DNA, the CDR3 is TGCGCCAGCAGGAGGGGACTCCAAGAGACCCAGTACTTC. The J gene is TRBJ2-5, the V gene TRBV5-1; tentative D call: TRBD2 (6 bases). V was pared by 5 bases and J by 1 base, with 9 bases between. The germline V gene has CDR1 SGHRS and CDR2 YFSETQ. CDR3 length equals 13 residues.

Points on this clonotype: A read error may be the cause here, since a much bigger clone is one base away. The gene calls are TRBV14 and TRBJ2-3, with TRBD2 matching 7 bases. The trim removed 4 bases at V and 1 base at J, leaving 5 bases unmatched. The CDR3 has 15 amino acids. Looked up from germline, CDR1 is SGHDN and CDR2 is FVKESK. The CDR3 coding sequence is TGTGCCAGCAGCCCCCGACTAGCTTGCACAGATACGCAGTATTTT. Amino acid sequence: CASSPRLACTDTQYF.

Of note for this clonotype: The CDR3 carries no conserved terminal phenylalanine or tryptophan, so it likely arises from a read error. The gene calls are TRBV20-1 and TRBJ2-1; TRBD2 is a possible D gene (5 bases). CDR1 DFQATT and CDR2 SNEGSKA come from the germline V gene (reference sequence). The CDR3 totals 15 residues. The CDR3, as DNA: TGCAGTGCCAGAGGGCCTAGTGGGATTTTGAATGAGCAGTTCTGC. Protein product: CSARGPSGILNEQFC.

The J gene is TRBJ2-7, the V gene TRBV20-1; 7 bases agree with TRBD1. Germline CDR1 DFQATT, CDR2 SNEGSKA (reference sequence). The CDR3 totals 12 residues. The V segment lost 7 bases and the J segment 5 bases; nucleotides outside the gene matches: 8. This chain's CDR3 is CSVRDRFDEQYF. Here the CDR3 DNA reads TGCAGTGTGAGGGACAGATTCGACGAGCAGTACTTC.

In this sample, this clonotype turned up many times. A clone one base away is much larger, so this may be a read error. The rearrangement uses TRBV20-1 and TRBJ2-3; 8 positions agree with TRBD2. The V gene's germline CDR1 is DFQATT and CDR2 SNEGSKA (reference sequence). The length of the CDR3 is 17 residues. Trimming removed 8 bases from V and 0 bases from J; junction bases left unmatched: 16. CDR3 protein: CSTPLAGGPPSTDTQYF. CDR3 sequence (DNA): TGCAGTACCCCTCTCGCGGGAGGCCCCCCTAGCACAGATACGCAGTATTTT.

The CDR3 spells CASSPPGGLRLIVQYF. As DNA, the CDR3 is TGTGCCAGCAGCCCCCCTGGAGGGCTCCGTCTTATCGTGCAGTACTTC. This sequence joins TRBV11-2 and TRBJ2-7, with a possible D match to TRBD2 (6 bases). In germline, CDR1 is SGHAT, CDR2 FQNNGV. The CDR3 contains 16 residues. V gave up 5 bases and J gave up 9 bases, with 26 bases separating them.

As concerns this clonotype: The CDR3 ends on some other residue instead of the conserved phenylalanine or tryptophan, so this is likely a read error. The DNA is omitted, as the CDR3 cannot be located on it reliably, and the CDR3 follows TCRdb's listing. This chain joins TRBV11-3 and TRBJ2-2. Germline V gives CDR1 SGHNT, CDR2 YENEEA. The CDR3 is 17 residues long, counting both termini. The CDR3 loop reads CASSSQREGRRKAEMFL.